This entry concerns a single T cell receptor beta chain. Antigen specificity is unknown. The PCR ran on 60 Vbeta and 13 Jbeta primers. Sequencing used immunoSEQ multiplex PCR; TCRdb keeps in-frame clones, though not all of them. The data show approximately 220,000 clones, roughly 84% seen once. This specimen belongs to a study of cytomegalovirus exposure and HLA in healthy donors. Study-wide findings and caveats: Approximately 17,000 TCR beta sequences were associated with HLA alleles at 0.05 false discovery rate in a later analysis. In a later analysis, V- and J-gene trimming of beta chains associated with a DCLRE1C missense variant, replicated independently.

V was cut by 7 bases and J by 9 bases, with 13 bases left in between. There are 11 residues in the CDR3. Per the germline V gene, CDR1 is MGHDK and CDR2 is SYGVNS. The donors comprised healthy bone marrow donors. This sequence originates from a boy between 2 and 15 years old in good health and CMV-seronegative. J is TRBJ2-7 and V is TRBV25-1, with D tentatively TRBD1 (6 bases). Sequencing input: PBMCs. Here the CDR3 DNA reads TGTGCCAGCACCCAGCAGGGGAGGCAGTACTTC. Its protein product is CASTQQGRQYF.